The 32 T cell receptor beta chains below all came from one sample that was sequenced in a study of CD8+ T cells in alopecia areata. Following RNA extraction, reverse transcription yielded cDNA that acted as the sequencing template. The assay was immunoSEQ multiplex PCR, and TCRdb's table has in-frame clones only and misses some. The data hold 110,000 or so clones, with approximately 59% observed a single time. Sequencing used CD8+ T cells sorted from blood. The receptors stem from a human donor in good health.

This clone was observed many times. The rearrangement uses TRBV2 and TRBJ2-7, with 8 bases lining up with TRBD2. Germline assignment: CDR1 SNHLY and CDR2 FYNNEI. CDR3 length equals 19 residues. Trimming removed 1 base from V and 9 bases from J; junction bases left unmatched: 23. The CDR3 DNA is TGTGCCAGCAGTGAAGTCGGACACTGGCGGGGGGCAGCTCCTACGAGGCAGTACTTC. Translated, it gives CASSEVGHWRGAAPTRQYF.

The rearrangement joins TRBV25-1 to TRBJ1-2; D not resolved. V was trimmed by 2 bases and J by 2 bases, leaving 6 bases between them. Germline V lookup: CDR1 MGHDK, CDR2 SYGVNS. This CDR3 is 13 amino acids long. CDR3 DNA sequence: TGTGCCAGCAGTGAAACGGGAAACTATGGCTACACCTTC. It translates to CASSETGNYGYTF.

Note on this clone: Its ends do not fully match the called genes, so a read error is possible. This sequence joins TRBV7-7 and TRBJ2-6; D gene unclear. This CDR3 comprises 14 residues. CDR1 SSHAT and CDR2 FNYEAQ come from the germline V gene (reference sequence). CDR3 sequence: CASSLGVGANVLTF. CDR3 DNA: TGTGCTAGCAGCTTAGGAGTTGGGGCCAACGTCCTGACTTTC.

In its sample, this clone was seen a few times. CDR3 sequence: CATSTRDTGELFF. The CDR3 DNA sequence: TGTGCCACCAGCACCAGAGACACCGGGGAGCTGTTTTTT. This chain connects TRBV15 to TRBJ2-2; D unclear. The CDR3 has 13 amino acids. Between the trimmed V and J ends, which lost 4 bases and 3 bases, there was a span of 6 bases. The germline V gene has CDR1 LNHNV and CDR2 YYDKDF (reference sequence).

The chain is built from TRBV14 and TRBJ1-1; no firm D call. The V gene lost 1 base and the J gene lost 0 bases, with 15 bases spanning the gap. The CDR3 length is 17 residues. Per germline, CDR1 SGHDN and CDR2 FVKESK. CDR3 sequence reads: CASSQVSVASMNTEAFF. As DNA, the CDR3 is TGTGCCAGCAGCCAAGTTTCGGTGGCGTCAATGAACACTGAAGCTTTCTTT.

This chain links TRBV27 with TRBJ2-3; 9 nucleotides match TRBD1. The CDR3 loop spans 16 amino acids. CDR1 MNHEY and CDR2 SMNVEV come from the germline V gene (reference sequence). The J segment lost 4 bases and the V segment lost 3 bases, leaving 8 bases of the junction unmatched. CDR3 residues: CASSFIWTGVADTQYF. Written as DNA, the CDR3 is TGTGCCAGCAGTTTTATCTGGACAGGGGTTGCAGATACGCAGTATTTT.

CDR3 bases: TGTGCCAGCAGTCCTCCGGGACAGGTCCGGGAAGCTTTCTTT. This gives the protein CASSPPGQVREAFF. V and J are TRBV7-9 and TRBJ1-1; 8 nucleotides agree with TRBD1. Germline CDR1 and CDR2: SEHNR and FQNEAQ (reference sequence). Unmatched junction bases numbered 11, after V lost 6 bases and J lost 8 bases. The CDR3 has 14 residues.

This clone was detected a few times. The chain has TRBV10-3 and TRBJ2-5, with a tentative D call TRBD1 (6 bases). V was pared by 3 bases and J by 2 bases, with 10 bases between. This CDR3 contains 14 residues. Germline V gene data show CDR1 as ENHRY and CDR2 as SYGVKD. This chain's CDR3 is CAISDPGTQETQYF. The CDR3 DNA reads as TGTGCCATCAGTGACCCCGGGACACAAGAGACCCAGTACTTC.

The gene calls are TRBV6-5 and TRBJ2-1; TRBD2 might be the D (5 bases). The germline V gene encodes CDR1 MNHEY and CDR2 SVGAGI. The V and J ends lost 4 bases and 3 bases respectively, with 10 bases between them. The CDR3 is made up of 14 amino acids. CDR3 sequence: CASSSGNIYNEQFF. CDR3 sequence (DNA): TGTGCCAGCAGTTCGGGGAACATCTACAATGAGCAGTTCTTC.

This clone was recorded a few times. The gene calls are TRBV7-2 and TRBJ2-1, with 11 bases fitting TRBD2. CDR1 and CDR2 from the germline V gene are SGHTA and FQGNSA. The length of the CDR3 is 16 residues. V lost 7 bases to trimming and J lost 7 bases; unmatched junction nucleotides: 12. CDR3 sequence: CASTYSGGALLNEQFF. DNA of the CDR3: TGTGCCAGCACCTATAGCGGGGGGGCACTTCTAAATGAGCAGTTCTTC.

The V call is TRBV27, the J call TRBJ1-6; 9 bases line up with TRBD1. With V trimmed by 0 bases and J by 11 bases, 8 bases remained unmatched. The CDR3 is 16 amino acids. Germline V lookup: CDR1 MNHEY, CDR2 SMNVEV (reference sequence). The CDR3 here is CASSLSFDRGMAPLHF. The CDR3 bases are TGTGCCAGCAGTTTATCGTTCGACAGGGGGATGGCACCCCTCCACTTT.

This clone has a handful of counts. The J gene is TRBJ1-5, the V gene TRBV5-1; D is unresolved. The germline gives CDR1 SGHRS, CDR2 YFSETQ. The V gene lost 4 bases and the J gene lost 7 bases, with 12 bases spanning the gap. The CDR3 totals 13 residues. The CDR3 region is CASSEGRGQPQHF. The DNA of the CDR3 is TGCGCCAGCAGCGAAGGACGCGGACAGCCCCAGCATTTT.

The chain carries TRBV5-1 and TRBJ2-5, with 14 bases identical to TRBD2. Germline CDR1 reads SGHRS; CDR2 reads YFSETQ. CDR3 size: 15 residues. V lost 3 bases to trimming and J lost 2 bases; unmatched junction nucleotides: 0. The CDR3 nucleotides read TGCGCCAGCAGCTGGACTAGCGGGGGGCAAGAGACCCAGTACTTC. It yields the protein CASSWTSGGQETQYF.

This clone was observed a handful of times. The rearrangement joins TRBV6-1 to TRBJ2-7, with D possibly matching TRBD2 (6 bases). Trimming took 2 bases from V and 0 from J, leaving 11 bases between them. This CDR3 region has 15 residues. The V gene's germline CDR1 is MNHNS and CDR2 SASEGT. The DNA of the CDR3 is TGTGCCAGCAGTGAATTGGGGGGAAGCTCCTACGAGCAGTACTTC. Encoded protein: CASSELGGSSYEQYF.

The chain employs TRBV29-1 and TRBJ2-5; the D gene is possibly TRBD1 (5 bases). Trimming shortened V by 2 bases and J by 1 base, and 17 bases separated the two germline ends. There are 16 residues in the CDR3. Germline V gives CDR1 SQVTM, CDR2 ANQGSEA. CDR3 protein: CSVELYGWGFQETQYF. The CDR3 nucleotides read TGCAGCGTTGAACTTTATGGCTGGGGCTTCCAAGAGACCCAGTACTTC. Full variable domain (missing parts from reference TRBV29-1 and TRBJ2-5): SAVISQKPSRDICQRGTSLTIQCQVDSQVTMMFWYRQQPGQSLTLIATANQGSEATYESGFVIDKFPISRPNLTFSTLTVSNMSPEDSSIYLCSVELYGWGFQETQYFGPGTRLLVL.

The chain couples TRBV4-3 to TRBJ2-1; possibly TRBD2 for D (6 bases). Trimming stripped 4 bases from V and 6 bases from J, with 10 bases between. There are 13 residues in the CDR3. Per germline, CDR1 LGHNA and CDR2 YSLEER. CDR3 DNA sequence: TGCGCCAGCAGCCCGGGACTTCCCAATGAGCAGTTCTTC. This codes for CASSPGLPNEQFF.

This chain joins TRBV5-1 and TRBJ2-7; perhaps TRBD1 as D (6 bases). Germline V gene data show CDR1 as SGHRS and CDR2 as YFSETQ. CDR3 length: 15 residues. With 2 bases removed from V and 4 bases from J, the gap between germline ends came to 16 bases. Here the CDR3 DNA reads TGCGCCAGCAGCTTAGGGTGGACAGCTTCTTACGAGCAGTACTTC. It codes for CASSLGWTASYEQYF.

The chain employs TRBV2 and TRBJ2-3, with TRBD2 matching over 9 bases. The CDR3 has 16 residues. Germline values: CDR1 SNHLY, CDR2 FYNNEI. V trimming: 4 bases; J trimming: 4 bases; junction bases outside the gene matches: 9. CDR3 in amino acids: CASSVVDSGGSDTQYF. The CDR3 DNA follows: TGTGCCAGCAGTGTTGTGGATAGCGGGGGATCAGATACGCAGTATTTT. Variable domain in full (rest from reference TRBV2 and TRBJ2-3): EPEVTQTPSHQVTQMGQEVILRCVPISNHLYFYWYRQILGQKVEFLVSFYNNEISEKSEIFDDQFSVERPDGSNFTLKIRSTKLEDSAMYFCASSVVDSGGSDTQYFGPGTRLTVL.

The chain uses TRBV11-2 and TRBJ2-1; D might be TRBD2 (5 bases). CDR3 length equals 11 residues. Trimming pared 4 bases from V and 9 bases from J, leaving 7 bases between. Germline V lookup: CDR1 SGHAT, CDR2 FQNNGV. CDR3 residues: CASSSLGEQFF. As DNA, the CDR3 is TGTGCCAGCAGCTCACTAGGTGAGCAGTTCTTC.

The rearrangement joins TRBV13 to TRBJ2-7; tentative D call: TRBD2 (6 bases). CDR3 length equals 13 residues. V lost 4 bases, J lost 6 bases, and 13 bases lay in between. Germline V gene lookup returns CDR1 PRHDT and CDR2 FYEKMQ (reference sequence). CDR3 sequence: CASSSGGRGEQYF. The CDR3 DNA follows: TGTGCCAGCAGCTCGGGTGGGCGGGGCGAGCAGTACTTC.

This rearrangement joins TRBV15 to TRBJ1-2; TRBD1 aligns across 11 bases. The CDR3 is made up of 17 amino acids. The trim removed 4 bases at V and 6 bases at J, leaving 13 bases unmatched. Looked up from germline, CDR1 is LNHNV and CDR2 is YYDKDF (reference sequence). Here the CDR3 reads CATSTDRGHPSIDGYTF. CDR3 sequence (DNA): TGTGCCACCAGCACGGACAGGGGGCATCCCTCAATTGATGGCTACACCTTC.

V and J are TRBV5-6 and TRBJ1-2; D remains ambiguous. The germline V gene encodes CDR1 SGHDT and CDR2 YYEEEE. Trimming removed 2 bases at V and 4 bases at J, with 6 bases between. The CDR3 has 12 residues. The DNA of the CDR3 is TGTGCCAGCAGCTTACGGCTCTATGGCTACACCTTC. It codes for CASSLRLYGYTF.

The sample holds a few counts of this clone. The rearrangement uses TRBV20-1 and TRBJ2-1; D is unresolved. The CDR3 sequence is 11 residues long. The germline V gene encodes CDR1 DFQATT and CDR2 SNEGSKA (reference sequence). The CDR3 region is CSCTEYNEQFF. CDR3 bases: TGCAGCTGCACAGAGTACAATGAGCAGTTCTTC.

This clone was observed a few times. This rearrangement joins TRBV5-1 to TRBJ2-7, with 9 bases identical to TRBD2. CDR1 is SGHRS and CDR2 is YFSETQ in the germline V gene. V shed 4 bases and J 0 bases; nucleotides not matched to a gene: 2. The CDR3 spans 14 residues. The CDR3 here is CASSPSGDSYEQYF. The CDR3 nucleotides read TGCGCCAGCAGCCCTAGCGGGGACTCCTACGAGCAGTACTTC.

This clone was seen ten or more times. The genes are TRBV5-1 and TRBJ2-7; D may match TRBD1 or TRBD2 (5 bases each). The germline V gene has CDR1 SGHRS and CDR2 YFSETQ. This CDR3 comprises 18 residues. V lost 3 bases and J lost 3, with 25 bases in between. CDR3 nucleotide sequence: TGCGCCAGCAGCTACGAGTACCGGGACGCCAAAGGGGTCTACGAGCAGTACTTC. Its translation: CASSYEYRDAKGVYEQYF.

The table lists this clone with many counts. V is TRBV6-5 and J is TRBJ1-5, with D unresolved. CDR1 MNHEY and CDR2 SVGAGI come from the germline V gene. Between the trimmed V and J ends, which lost 8 bases and 3 bases, there was a span of 11 bases. The CDR3 runs to 13 residues. This CDR3 reads CASPGEANQPQHF. The DNA of the CDR3 is TGTGCCAGCCCGGGTGAGGCCAATCAGCCCCAGCATTTT.

This sequence joins TRBV6-6 and TRBJ2-3, with D uncertain. Trimming pared 2 bases from V and 5 bases from J, leaving 8 bases between. The CDR3 runs to 13 residues. Germline V CDR1 and CDR2: MNHNY, SVGAGI (reference sequence). CDR3 sequence: CASSYHPLDTQYF. CDR3 coding DNA: TGTGCCAGCAGTTACCACCCCTTAGATACGCAGTATTTT.

The table lists this clone with a count of one. CDR3 sequence reads: CSVGGDIGNTIYF. The CDR3 DNA reads TGCAGCGTTGGAGGGGACATTGGAAACACCATATATTTT. The genes are TRBV29-1 and TRBJ1-3, with D possibly being TRBD1 (6 bases). V lost 4 bases and J 3 bases, leaving 10 bases between the germline ends. Germline CDR1 is SQVTM and CDR2 is ANQGSEA. The CDR3 loop spans 13 amino acids.

This clone was seen once. This chain joins TRBV28 and TRBJ2-3; either TRBD1 or TRBD2 may fit D (6 bases each). Germline-derived CDR1 and CDR2 are MDHEN and SYDVKM. This CDR3 is 16 amino acids long. V was clipped by 2 bases and J by 0 bases, with 12 bases between them. The CDR3 DNA reads TGTGCCAGCAGTTTACCGGGGGCCCTTAGCACAGATACGCAGTATTTT. It yields the protein CASSLPGALSTDTQYF.

The chain uses TRBV2 and TRBJ2-1; weak D call: TRBD2 (6 bases). The CDR3 is made up of 13 amino acids. Germline V lookup: CDR1 SNHLY, CDR2 FYNNEI. Trimming took off 2 bases at V and 12 bases at J, with 14 bases between the two ends. CDR3 region: CASSEILALGQFF. CDR3 sequence (DNA): TGTGCCAGCAGTGAAATACTAGCCCTGGGGCAGTTCTTC. The full variable domain, rest sourced from reference TRBV2 and TRBJ2-1, is EPEVTQTPSHQVTQMGQEVILRCVPISNHLYFYWYRQILGQKVEFLVSFYNNEISEKSEIFDDQFSVERPDGSNFTLKIRSTKLEDSAMYFCASSEILALGQFFGPGTRLTVL.

This sequence joins TRBV23-1 and TRBJ2-1; no clear D. TRBV23-1 carries the ORF label, with uncertain function. Trimming stripped 3 bases from V and 4 bases from J, with 13 bases between. CDR3 size: 15 residues. The CDR3, as DNA: TGCGCCAGCAGTCAGCCCACCGAGTCTTACAATGAGCAGTTCTTC. Translated, it gives CASSQPTESYNEQFF.

This clone showed up just a few times. This chain connects TRBV5-1 to TRBJ1-1, with D perhaps matching TRBD1 (5 bases). Trimming stripped 0 bases from V and 1 base from J, with 13 bases between. Germline lookup yields CDR1 SGHRS and CDR2 YFSETQ. This CDR3 comprises 16 residues. CDR3 amino acids: CASSLAEVGQNTEAFF. The CDR3 bases are TGCGCCAGCAGCTTGGCCGAAGTTGGACAGAACACTGAAGCTTTCTTT.